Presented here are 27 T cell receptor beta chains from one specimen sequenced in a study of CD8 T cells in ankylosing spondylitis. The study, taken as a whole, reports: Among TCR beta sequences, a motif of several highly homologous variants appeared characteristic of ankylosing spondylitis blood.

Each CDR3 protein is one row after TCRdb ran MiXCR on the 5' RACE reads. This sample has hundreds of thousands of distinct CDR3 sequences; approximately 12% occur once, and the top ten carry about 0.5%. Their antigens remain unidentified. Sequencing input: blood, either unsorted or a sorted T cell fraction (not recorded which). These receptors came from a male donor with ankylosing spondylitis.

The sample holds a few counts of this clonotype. This CDR3 reads CSARGTGRWAIYEQYF. As DNA, the CDR3 is TGCAGTGCTAGGGGTACAGGGAGGTGGGCCATCTACGAGCAGTACTTC. The chain links TRBV20-1 to TRBJ2-7; tentatively, D is TRBD1 or TRBD2 (6 bases each). Germline lookup yields CDR1 DFQATT and CDR2 SNEGSKA (reference sequence). This CDR3 spans 16 amino acids. V lost 3 bases and J lost 3, with 21 bases in between.

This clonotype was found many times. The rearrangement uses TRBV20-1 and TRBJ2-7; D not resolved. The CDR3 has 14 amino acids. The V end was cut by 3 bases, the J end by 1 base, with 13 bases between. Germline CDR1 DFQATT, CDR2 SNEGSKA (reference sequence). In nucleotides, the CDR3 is TGCAGTGCTAGGAGTTTGCGCCGTTCCTACGAGCAGTACTTC. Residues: CSARSLRRSYEQYF.

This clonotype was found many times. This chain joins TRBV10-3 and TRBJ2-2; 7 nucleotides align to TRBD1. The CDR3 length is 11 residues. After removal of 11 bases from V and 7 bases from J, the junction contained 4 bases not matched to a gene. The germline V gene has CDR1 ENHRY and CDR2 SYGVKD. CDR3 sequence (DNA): TGTGCCGCGCGGACAGGCGGGGAGCTGTTTTTT. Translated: CAARTGGELFF.

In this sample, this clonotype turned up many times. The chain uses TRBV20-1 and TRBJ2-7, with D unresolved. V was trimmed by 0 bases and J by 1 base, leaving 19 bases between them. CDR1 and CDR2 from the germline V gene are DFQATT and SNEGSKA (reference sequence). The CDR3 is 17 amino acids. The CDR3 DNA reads TGCAGTGCTAGAGATCCAGACCCCCAGAAATTTTCCTACGAGCAGTACTTC. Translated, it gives CSARDPDPQKFSYEQYF.

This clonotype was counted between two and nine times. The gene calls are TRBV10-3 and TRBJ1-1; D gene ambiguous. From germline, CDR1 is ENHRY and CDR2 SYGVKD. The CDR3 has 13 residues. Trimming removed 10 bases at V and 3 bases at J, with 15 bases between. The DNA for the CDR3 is TGTGCCAACCAGCGGAAACCGGACACTGAAGCTTTCTTT. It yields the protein CANQRKPDTEAFF.

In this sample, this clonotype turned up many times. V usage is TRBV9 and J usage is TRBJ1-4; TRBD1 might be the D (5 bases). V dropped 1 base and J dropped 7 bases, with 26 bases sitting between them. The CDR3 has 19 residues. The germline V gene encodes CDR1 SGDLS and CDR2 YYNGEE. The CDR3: CASSVSSVQGTGGSEKLFF. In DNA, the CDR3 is TGTGCCAGCAGCGTATCTTCCGTTCAGGGTACGGGAGGTAGTGAAAAACTGTTTTTT.

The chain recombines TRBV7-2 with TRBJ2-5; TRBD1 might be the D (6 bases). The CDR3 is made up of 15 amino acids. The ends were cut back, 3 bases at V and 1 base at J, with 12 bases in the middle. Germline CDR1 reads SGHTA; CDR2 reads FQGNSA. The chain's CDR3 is CASSFQQGPQETQYF. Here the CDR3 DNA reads TGTGCCAGCAGCTTTCAACAGGGCCCCCAAGAGACCCAGTACTTC.

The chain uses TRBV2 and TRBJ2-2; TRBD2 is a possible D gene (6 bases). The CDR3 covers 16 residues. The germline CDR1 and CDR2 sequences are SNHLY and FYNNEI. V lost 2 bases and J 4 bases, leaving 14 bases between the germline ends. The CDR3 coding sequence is TGTGCCAGCAGTGAAAGGGCGGGGCCAGTCACCGGGGAGCTGTTTTTT. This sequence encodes CASSERAGPVTGELFF.

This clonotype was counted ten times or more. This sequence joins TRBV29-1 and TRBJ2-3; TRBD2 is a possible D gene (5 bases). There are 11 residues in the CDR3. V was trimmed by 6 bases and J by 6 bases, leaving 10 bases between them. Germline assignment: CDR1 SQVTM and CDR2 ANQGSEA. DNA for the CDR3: TGCAGCGTCACACTAGAGGATACGCAGTATTTT. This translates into CSVTLEDTQYF.

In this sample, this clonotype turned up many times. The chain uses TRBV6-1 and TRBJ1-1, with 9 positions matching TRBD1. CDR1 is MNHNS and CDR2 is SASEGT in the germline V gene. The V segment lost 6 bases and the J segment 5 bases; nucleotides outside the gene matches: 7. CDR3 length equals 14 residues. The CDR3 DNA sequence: TGTGCCAGCAGCCGGGACAGGGAGGGTACTGAAGCTTTCTTT. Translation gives CASSRDREGTEAFF.

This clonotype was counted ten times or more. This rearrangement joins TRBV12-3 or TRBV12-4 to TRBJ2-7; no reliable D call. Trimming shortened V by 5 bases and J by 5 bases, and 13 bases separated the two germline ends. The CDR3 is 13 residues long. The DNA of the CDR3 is TGTGCCAGCAGTCACGGAAGGCGGAACGAGCAGTACTTC. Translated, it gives CASSHGRRNEQYF.

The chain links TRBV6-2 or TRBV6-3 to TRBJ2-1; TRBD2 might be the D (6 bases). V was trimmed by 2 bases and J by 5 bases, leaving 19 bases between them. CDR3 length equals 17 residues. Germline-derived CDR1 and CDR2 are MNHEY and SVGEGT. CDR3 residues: CASSYEYGRLPNNEQFF. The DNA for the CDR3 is TGTGCCAGCAGTTACGAATACGGGAGATTACCGAACAATGAGCAGTTCTTC.

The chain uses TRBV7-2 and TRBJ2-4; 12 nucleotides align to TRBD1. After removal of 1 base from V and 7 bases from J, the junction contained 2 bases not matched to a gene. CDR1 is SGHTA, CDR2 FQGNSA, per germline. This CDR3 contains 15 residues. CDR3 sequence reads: CASSLGGQGANIQYF. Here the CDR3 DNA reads TGTGCCAGCAGCTTAGGGGGACAGGGGGCCAACATTCAGTACTTC.

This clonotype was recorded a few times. CDR3 protein: CASSKVLAGGDEQFF. Here the CDR3 DNA reads TGTGCCAGCAGTAAGGTTTTAGCGGGGGGGGATGAGCAGTTCTTC. The chain uses TRBV12-3 or TRBV12-4 and TRBJ2-1, with 11 bases aligning to TRBD2. J gave up 8 bases and V 5 bases, and 8 bases lay outside the gene matches. This CDR3 has 15 residues.

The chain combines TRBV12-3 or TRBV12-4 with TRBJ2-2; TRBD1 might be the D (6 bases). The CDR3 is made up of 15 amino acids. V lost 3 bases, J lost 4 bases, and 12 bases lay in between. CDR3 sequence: CASSFGDTITGELFF. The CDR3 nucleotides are TGTGCCAGCAGTTTTGGGGACACAATCACCGGGGAGCTGTTTTTT.

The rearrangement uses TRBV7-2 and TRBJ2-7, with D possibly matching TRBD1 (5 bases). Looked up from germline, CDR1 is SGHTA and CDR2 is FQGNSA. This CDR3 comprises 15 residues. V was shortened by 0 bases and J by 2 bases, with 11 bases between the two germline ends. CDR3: CASSLAAQETYEQYF. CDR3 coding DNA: TGTGCCAGCAGCTTAGCGGCACAGGAAACCTACGAGCAGTACTTC.

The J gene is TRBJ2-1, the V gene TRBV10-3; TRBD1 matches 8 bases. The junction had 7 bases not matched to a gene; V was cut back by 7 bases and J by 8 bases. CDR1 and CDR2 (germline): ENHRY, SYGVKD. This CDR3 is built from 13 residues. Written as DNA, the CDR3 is TGTGCCATCATGACCGGACAGGGCTATGAGCAGTTCTTC. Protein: CAIMTGQGYEQFF.

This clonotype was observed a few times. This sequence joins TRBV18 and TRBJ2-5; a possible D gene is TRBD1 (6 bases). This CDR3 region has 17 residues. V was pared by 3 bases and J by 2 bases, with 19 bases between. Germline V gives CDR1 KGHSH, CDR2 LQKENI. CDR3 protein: CASSPVTVLGGQETQYF. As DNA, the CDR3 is TGTGCCAGCTCACCGGTCACGGTCCTAGGGGGACAAGAGACCCAGTACTTC.

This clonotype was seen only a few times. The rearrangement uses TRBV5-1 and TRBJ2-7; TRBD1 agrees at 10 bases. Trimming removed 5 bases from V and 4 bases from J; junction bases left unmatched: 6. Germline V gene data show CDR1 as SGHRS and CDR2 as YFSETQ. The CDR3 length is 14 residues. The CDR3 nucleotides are TGCGCCAGCAGAGCCGGGACAGGGGTTTACGAGCAGTACTTC. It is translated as CASRAGTGVYEQYF.

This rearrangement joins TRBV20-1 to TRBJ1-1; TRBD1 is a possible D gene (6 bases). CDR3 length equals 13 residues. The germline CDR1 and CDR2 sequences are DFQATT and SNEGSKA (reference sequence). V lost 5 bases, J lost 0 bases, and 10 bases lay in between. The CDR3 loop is CSARQELNTEAFF. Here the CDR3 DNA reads TGCAGTGCTCGACAGGAGCTGAACACTGAAGCTTTCTTT.

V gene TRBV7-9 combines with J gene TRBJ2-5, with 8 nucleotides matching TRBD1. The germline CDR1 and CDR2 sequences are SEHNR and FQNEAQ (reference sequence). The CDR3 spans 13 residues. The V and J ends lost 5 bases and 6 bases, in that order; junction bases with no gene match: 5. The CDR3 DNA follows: TGTGCCAGCAGCCGGACAGGGACGAAGACCCAGTACTTC. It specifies CASSRTGTKTQYF.

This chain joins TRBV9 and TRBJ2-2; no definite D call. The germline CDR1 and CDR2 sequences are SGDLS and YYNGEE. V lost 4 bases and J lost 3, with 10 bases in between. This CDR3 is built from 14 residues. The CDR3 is CASSTTSHTGELFF. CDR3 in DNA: TGTGCCAGCAGCACAACATCCCACACCGGGGAGCTGTTTTTT.

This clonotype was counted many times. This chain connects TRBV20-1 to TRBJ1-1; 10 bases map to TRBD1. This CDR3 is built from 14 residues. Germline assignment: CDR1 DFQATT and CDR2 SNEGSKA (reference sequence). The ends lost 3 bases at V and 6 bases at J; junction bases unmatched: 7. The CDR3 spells CSARVPGTGAEAFF. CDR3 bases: TGCAGTGCTAGGGTTCCCGGGACAGGGGCTGAAGCTTTCTTT.

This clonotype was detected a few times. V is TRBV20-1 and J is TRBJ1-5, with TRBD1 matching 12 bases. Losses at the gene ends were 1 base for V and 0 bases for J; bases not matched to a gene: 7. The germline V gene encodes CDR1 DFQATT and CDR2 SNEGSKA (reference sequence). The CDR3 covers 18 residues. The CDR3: CSARGGTGGLVSNQPQHF. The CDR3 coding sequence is TGCAGTGCTAGAGGGGGGACAGGGGGCTTGGTTAGCAATCAGCCCCAGCATTTT.

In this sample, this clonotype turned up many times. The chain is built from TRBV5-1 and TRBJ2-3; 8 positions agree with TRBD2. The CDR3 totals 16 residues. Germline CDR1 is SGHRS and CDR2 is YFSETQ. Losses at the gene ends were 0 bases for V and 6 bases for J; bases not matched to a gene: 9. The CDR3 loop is CASSLVLAGFLDTQYF. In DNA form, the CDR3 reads TGCGCCAGCAGCTTGGTATTAGCGGGATTTCTCGATACGCAGTATTTT.

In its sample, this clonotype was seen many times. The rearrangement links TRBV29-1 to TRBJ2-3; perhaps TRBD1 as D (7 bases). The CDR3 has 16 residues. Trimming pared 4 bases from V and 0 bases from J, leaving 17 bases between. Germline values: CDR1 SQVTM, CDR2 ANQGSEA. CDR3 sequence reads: CSVVQGRGQSTDTQYF. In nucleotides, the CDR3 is TGCAGCGTTGTTCAGGGGCGGGGACAGAGCACAGATACGCAGTATTTT.

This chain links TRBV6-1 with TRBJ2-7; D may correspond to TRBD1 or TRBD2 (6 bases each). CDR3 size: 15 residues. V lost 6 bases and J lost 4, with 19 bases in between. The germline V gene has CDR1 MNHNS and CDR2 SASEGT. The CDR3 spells CASRDPGGPFYEQYF. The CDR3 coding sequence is TGTGCCAGCAGAGACCCCGGGGGCCCCTTTTACGAGCAGTACTTC.